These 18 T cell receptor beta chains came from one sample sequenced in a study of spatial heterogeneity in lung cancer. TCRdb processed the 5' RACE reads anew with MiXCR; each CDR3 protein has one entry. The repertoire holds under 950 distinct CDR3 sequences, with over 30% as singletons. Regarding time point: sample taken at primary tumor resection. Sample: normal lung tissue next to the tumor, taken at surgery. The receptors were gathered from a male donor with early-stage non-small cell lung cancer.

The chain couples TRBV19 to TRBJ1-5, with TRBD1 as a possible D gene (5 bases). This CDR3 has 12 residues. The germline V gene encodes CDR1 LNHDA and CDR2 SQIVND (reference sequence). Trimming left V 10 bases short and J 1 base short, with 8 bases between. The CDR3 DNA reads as TGTGCCACCCGGGACAGCAATCAGCCCCAGCATTTT. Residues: CATRDSNQPQHF. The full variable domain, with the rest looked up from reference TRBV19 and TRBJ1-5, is DGGITQSPKYLFRKEGQNVTLSCEQNLNHDAMYWYRQDPGQGLRLIYYSQIVNDFQKGDIAEGYSVSREKKESFPLTVTSAQKNPTAFYLCATRDSNQPQHFGDGTRLSIL.

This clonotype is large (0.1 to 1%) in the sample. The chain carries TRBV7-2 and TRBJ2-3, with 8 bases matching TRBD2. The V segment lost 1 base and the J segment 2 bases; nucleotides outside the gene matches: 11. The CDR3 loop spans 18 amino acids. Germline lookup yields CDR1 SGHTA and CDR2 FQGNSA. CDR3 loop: CASSLDLFGGGYTDTQYF. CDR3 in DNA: TGTGCCAGCAGCTTAGACCTCTTTGGCGGGGGGTACACAGATACGCAGTATTTT.

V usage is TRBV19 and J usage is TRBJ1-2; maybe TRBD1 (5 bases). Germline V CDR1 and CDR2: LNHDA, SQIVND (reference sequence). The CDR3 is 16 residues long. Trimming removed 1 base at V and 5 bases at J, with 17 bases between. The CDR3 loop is CASSIVPSGHLYGYTF. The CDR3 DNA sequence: TGTGCCAGTAGTATAGTACCATCAGGACACCTTTATGGCTACACCTTC.

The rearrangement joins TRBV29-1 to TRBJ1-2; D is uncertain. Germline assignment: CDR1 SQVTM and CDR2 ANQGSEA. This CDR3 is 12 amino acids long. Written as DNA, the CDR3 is TGCATGGGTGGAGACGTATCCTATGGCTACACCTTC. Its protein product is CMGGDVSYGYTF.

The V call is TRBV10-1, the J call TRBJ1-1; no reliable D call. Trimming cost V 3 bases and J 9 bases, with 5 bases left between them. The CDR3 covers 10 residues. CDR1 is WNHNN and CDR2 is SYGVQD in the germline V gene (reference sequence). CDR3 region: CASSDNQAFF. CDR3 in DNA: TGCGCCAGCAGTGACAACCAAGCTTTCTTT.

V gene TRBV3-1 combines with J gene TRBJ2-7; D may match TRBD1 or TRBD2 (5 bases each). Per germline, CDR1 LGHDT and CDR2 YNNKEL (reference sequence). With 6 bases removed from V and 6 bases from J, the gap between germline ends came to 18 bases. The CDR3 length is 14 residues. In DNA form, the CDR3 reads TGTGCCAGCAGTGGTGGGACCGAACCCCTCGAGCAGTACTTC. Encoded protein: CASSGGTEPLEQYF.

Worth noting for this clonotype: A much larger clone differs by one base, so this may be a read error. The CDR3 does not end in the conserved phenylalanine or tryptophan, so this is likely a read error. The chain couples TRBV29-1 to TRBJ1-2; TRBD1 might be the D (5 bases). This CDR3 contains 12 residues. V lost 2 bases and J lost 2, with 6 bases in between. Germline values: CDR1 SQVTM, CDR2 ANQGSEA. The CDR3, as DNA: TGCAGCGTTGAAAGACAGAACTATGGCTACACCTCC. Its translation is CSVERQNYGYTS.

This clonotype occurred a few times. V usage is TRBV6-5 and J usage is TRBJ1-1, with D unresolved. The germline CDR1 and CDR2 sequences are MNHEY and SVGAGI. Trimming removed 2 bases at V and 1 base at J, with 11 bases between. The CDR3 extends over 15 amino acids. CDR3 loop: CASSYEATGNTEAFF. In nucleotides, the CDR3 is TGTGCCAGCAGTTACGAGGCAACTGGGAACACTGAAGCTTTCTTT.

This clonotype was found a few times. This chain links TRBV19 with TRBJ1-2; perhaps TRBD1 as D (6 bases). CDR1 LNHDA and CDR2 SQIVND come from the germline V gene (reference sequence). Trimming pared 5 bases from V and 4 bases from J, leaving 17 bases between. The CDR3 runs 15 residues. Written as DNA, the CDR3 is TGTGCCAGTAGTCCCAGACAGGTGCCGGGCTATGGCTACACCTTC. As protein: CASSPRQVPGYGYTF.

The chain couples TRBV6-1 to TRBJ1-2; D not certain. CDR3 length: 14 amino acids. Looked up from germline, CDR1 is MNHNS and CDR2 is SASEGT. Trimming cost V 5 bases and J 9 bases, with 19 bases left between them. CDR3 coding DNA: TGTGCCAGCAGTCCGGACGGCATTCGAGGAAGCTACACCTTC. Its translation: CASSPDGIRGSYTF.

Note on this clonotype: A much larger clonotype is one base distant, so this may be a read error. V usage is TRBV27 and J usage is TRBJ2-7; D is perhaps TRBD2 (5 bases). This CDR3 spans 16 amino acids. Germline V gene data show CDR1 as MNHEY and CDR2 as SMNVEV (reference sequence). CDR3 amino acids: CAGSSLEGSRGSEQYF. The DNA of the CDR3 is TGTGCCGGCAGTTCCCTAGAGGGTAGCCGGGGATCCGAGCAGTACTTC.

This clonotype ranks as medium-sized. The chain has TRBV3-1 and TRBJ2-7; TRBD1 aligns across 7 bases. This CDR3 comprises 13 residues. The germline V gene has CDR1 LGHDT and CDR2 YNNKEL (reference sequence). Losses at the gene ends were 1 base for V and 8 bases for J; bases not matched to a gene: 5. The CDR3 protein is CASSQARDSQQYF. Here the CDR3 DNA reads TGTGCCAGCAGCCAAGCCCGGGACAGCCAGCAGTACTTC.

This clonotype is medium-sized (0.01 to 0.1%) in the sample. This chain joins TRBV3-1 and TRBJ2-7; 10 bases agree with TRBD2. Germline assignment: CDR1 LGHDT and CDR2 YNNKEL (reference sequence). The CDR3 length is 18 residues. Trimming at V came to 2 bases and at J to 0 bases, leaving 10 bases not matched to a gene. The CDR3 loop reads CASSQTGGLAVISYEQYF. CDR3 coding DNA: TGTGCCAGCAGCCAAACCGGCGGACTAGCGGTCATCTCCTACGAGCAGTACTTC.

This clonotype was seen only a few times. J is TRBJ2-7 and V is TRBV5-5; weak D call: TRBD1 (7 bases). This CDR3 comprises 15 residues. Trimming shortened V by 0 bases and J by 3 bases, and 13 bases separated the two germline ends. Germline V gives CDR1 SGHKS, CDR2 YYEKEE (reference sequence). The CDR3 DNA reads TGTGCCAGCAGCTTGGTCGGAGGGGGCCGCTACGAGCAGTACTTC. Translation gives CASSLVGGGRYEQYF. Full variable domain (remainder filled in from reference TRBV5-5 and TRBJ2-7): DAGVTQSPTHLIKTRGQQVTLRCSPISGHKSVSWYQQVLGQGPQFIFQYYEKEERGRGNFPDRFSARQFPNYSSELNVNALLLGDSALYLCASSLVGGGRYEQYFGPGTRLTVT.

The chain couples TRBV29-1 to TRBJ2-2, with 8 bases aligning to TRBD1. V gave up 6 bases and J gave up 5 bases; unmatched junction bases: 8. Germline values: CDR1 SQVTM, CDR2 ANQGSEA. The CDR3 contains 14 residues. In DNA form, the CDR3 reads TGCAGCGTCGAGACAGGGGACGGGACCGGGGAGCTGTTTTTT. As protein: CSVETGDGTGELFF.

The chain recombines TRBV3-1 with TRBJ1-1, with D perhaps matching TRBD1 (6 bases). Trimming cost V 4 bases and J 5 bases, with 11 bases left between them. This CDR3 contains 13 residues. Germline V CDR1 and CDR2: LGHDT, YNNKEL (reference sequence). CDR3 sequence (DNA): TGTGCCAGCAGCCTGGACAGAAGTACTGAAGCTTTCTTT. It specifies CASSLDRSTEAFF.

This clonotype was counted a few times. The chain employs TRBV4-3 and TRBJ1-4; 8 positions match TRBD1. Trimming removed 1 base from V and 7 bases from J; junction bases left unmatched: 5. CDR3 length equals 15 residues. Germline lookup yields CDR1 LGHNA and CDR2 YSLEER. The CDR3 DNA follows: TGCGCCAGCAGCCAAGGCGGCAGGGGGCGTGAAAAACTGTTTTTT. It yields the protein CASSQGGRGREKLFF.

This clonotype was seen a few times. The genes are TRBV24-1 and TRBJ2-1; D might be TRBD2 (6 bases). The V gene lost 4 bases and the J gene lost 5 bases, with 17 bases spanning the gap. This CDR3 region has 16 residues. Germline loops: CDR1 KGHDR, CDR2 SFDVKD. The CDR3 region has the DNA TGTGCCACCAGTGAACTCGACGGGAGAAGAAACAATGAGCAGTTCTTC. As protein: CATSELDGRRNNEQFF.